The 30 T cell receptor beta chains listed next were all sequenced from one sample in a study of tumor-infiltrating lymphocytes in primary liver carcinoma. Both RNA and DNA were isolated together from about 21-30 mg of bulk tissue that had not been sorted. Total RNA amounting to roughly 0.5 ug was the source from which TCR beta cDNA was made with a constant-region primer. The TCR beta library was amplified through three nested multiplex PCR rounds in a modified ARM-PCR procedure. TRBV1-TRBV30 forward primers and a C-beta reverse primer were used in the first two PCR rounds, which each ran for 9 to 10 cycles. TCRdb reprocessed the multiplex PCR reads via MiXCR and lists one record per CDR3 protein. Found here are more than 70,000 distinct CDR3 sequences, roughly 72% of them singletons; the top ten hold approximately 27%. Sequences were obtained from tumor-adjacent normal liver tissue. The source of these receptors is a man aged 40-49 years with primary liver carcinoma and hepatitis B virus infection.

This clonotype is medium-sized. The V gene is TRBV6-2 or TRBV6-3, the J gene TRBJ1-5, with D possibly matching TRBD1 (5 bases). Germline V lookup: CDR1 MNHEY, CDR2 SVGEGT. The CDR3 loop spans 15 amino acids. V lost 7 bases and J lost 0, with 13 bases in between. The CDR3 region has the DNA TGTGCCAGCACCCTCGACAGTTATAGCAATCAGCCCCAGCATTTT. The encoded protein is CASTLDSYSNQPQHF.

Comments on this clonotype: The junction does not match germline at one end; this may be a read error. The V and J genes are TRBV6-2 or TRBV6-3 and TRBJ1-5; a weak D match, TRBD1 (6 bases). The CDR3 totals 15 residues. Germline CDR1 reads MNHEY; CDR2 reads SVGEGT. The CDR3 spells CASSYRGGSNEPQHF. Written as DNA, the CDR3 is TGTGCCAGCAGTTATCGAGGGGGAAGCAATGAGCCCCAGCATTTT.

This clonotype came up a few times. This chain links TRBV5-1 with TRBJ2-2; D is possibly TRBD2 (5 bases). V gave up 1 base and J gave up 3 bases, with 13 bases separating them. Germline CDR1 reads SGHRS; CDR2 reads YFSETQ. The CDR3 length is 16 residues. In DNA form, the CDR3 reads TGCGCCAGCAGCTTGAGTCCTAGCACGGACACCGGGGAGCTGTTTTTT. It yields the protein CASSLSPSTDTGELFF.

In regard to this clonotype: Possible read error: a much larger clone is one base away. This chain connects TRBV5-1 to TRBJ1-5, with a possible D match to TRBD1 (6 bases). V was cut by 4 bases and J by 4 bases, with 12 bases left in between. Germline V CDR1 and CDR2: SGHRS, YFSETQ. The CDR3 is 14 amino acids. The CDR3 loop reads CASSPGTSNQPQHF. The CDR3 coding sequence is TGCGCCAGCAGCCCCGGGACATCTAATCAGCCCCAGCATTTT.

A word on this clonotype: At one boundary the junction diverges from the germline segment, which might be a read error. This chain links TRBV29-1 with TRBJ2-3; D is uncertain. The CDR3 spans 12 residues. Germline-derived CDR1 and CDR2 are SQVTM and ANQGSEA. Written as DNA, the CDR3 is TGCAGCGTGGGCGAAGGCACAAATACGCAGTATTTT. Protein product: CSVGEGTNTQYF.

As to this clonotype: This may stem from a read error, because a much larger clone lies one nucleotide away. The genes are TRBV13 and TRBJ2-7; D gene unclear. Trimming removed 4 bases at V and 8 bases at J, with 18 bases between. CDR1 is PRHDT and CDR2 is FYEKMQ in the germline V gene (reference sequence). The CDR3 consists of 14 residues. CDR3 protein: CASSSYTYSGKQYF. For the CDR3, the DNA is TGTGCCAGCAGCTCCTATACTTATTCGGGCAAGCAGTACTTC.

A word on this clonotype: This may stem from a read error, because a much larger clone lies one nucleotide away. The CDR3 reads CASILEWWEGVRYEQYF. CDR3 nucleotides: TGTGCCAGCATTTTAGAATGGTGGGAGGGGGTAAGATACGAGCAGTACTTC. The rearrangement uses TRBV12-3 or TRBV12-4 and TRBJ2-7, with TRBD2 as a possible D gene (7 bases). The CDR3 spans 17 residues.

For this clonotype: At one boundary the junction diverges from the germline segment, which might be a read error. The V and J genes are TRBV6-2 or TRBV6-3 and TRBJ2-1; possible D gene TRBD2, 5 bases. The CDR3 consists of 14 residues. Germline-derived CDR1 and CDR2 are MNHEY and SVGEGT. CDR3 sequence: CASKHTSDYNKQFF. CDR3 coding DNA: TGTGCCAGCAAGCATACTAGTGACTACAATAAGCAGTTCTTC.

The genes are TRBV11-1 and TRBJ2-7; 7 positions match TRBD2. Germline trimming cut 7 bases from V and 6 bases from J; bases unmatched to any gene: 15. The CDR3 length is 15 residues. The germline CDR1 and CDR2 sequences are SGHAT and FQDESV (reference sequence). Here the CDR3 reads CASNPGGRLYSEQYF. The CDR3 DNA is TGTGCCAGCAACCCGGGAGGACGGCTATACAGCGAGCAGTACTTC.

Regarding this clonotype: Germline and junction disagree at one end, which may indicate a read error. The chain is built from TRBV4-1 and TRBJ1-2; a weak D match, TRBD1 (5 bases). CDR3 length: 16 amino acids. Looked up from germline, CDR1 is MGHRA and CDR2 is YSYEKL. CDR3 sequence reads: CASSRGGAGSNYDYTF. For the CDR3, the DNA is TGCGCCAGCAGCCGGGGAGGGGCAGGATCTAACTATGACTACACCTTC.

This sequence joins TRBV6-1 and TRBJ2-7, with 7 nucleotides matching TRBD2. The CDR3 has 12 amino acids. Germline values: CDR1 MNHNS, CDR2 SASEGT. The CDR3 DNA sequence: TGTTTCAGGACCAAGGGAGGGGACGAGCAGTACTTC. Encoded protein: CFRTKGGDEQYF.

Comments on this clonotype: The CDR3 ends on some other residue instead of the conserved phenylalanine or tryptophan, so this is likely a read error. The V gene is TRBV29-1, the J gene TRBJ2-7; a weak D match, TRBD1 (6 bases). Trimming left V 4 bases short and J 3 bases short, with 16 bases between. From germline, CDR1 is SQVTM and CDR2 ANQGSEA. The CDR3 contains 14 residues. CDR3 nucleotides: TGCAGCGTTGTAAAGACAGGAACGCTCTACGAGCAGTACTCC. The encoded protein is CSVVKTGTLYEQYS.

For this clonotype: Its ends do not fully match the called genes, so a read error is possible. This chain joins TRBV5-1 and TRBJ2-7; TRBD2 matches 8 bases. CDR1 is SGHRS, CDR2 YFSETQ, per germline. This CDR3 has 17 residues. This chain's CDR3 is CASSTGLAGGGSYEPYF. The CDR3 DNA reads TGCGCCAGCAGCACGGGACTTGCGGGAGGAGGATCCTACGAGCCGTACTTC.

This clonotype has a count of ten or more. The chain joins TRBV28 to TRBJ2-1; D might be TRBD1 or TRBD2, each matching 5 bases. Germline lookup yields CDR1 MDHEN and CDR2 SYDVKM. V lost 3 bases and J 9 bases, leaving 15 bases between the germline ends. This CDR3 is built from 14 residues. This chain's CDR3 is CASSFSGTGGEQFF. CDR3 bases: TGTGCCAGCAGTTTCTCGGGGACCGGAGGTGAGCAGTTCTTC.

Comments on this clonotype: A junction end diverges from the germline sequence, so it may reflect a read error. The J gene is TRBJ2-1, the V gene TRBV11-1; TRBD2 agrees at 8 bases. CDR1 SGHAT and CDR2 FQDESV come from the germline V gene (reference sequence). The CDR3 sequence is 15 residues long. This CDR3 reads CASSLAGTGVREQFF. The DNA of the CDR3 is TGCGCCAGCAGCTTAGCGGGGACGGGAGTAAGGGAGCAGTTCTTC. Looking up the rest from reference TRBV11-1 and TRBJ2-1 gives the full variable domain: EAEVAQSPRYKITEKSQAVAFWCDPISGHATLYWYRQILGQGPELLVQFQDESVVDDSQLPKDRFSAERLKGVDSTLKIQPAELGDSAMYLCASSLAGTGVREQFFGPGTRLTVL.

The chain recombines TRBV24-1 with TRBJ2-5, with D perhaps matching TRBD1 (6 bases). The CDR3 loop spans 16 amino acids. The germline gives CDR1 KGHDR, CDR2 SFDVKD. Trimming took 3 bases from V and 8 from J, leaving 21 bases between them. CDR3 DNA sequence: TGTGCCACCAGTGATCACTTAGGGGGAATCGGAGATACCCAGTACTTC. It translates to CATSDHLGGIGDTQYF.

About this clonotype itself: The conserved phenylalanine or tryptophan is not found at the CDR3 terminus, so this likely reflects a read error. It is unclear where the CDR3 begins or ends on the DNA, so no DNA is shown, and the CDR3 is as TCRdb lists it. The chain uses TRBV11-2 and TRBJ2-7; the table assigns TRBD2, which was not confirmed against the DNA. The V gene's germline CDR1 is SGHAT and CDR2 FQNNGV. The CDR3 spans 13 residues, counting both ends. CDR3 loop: CASSFGGASEQCL.

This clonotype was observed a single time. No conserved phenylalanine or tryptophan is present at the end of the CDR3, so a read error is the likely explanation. The CDR3 region is CASSQAQDNSPLHS. CDR3 sequence (DNA): TGTGCCAGCAGTCAAGCACAGGATAATTCACCCCTCCACTCT. The J gene is TRBJ1-6, the V gene TRBV4-2; D is perhaps TRBD1 (5 bases). The CDR3 consists of 14 residues. Per the germline V gene, CDR1 is LGHNA and CDR2 is YNFKEQ.

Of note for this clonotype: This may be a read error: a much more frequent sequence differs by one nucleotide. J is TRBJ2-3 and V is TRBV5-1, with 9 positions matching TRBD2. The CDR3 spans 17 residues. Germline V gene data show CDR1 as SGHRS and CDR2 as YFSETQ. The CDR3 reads CTSSLGASGTSPDTQYF. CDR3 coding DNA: TGCACCAGCAGCTTGGGGGCTAGCGGGACCTCCCCGGATACGCAGTATTTT. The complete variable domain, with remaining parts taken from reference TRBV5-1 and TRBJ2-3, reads KAGVTQTPRYLIKTRGQQVTLSCSPISGHRSVSWYQQTPGQGLQFLFEYFSETQRNKGNFPGRFSGRQFSNSRSEMNVSTLELGDSALYLCTSSLGASGTSPDTQYFGPGTRLTVL.

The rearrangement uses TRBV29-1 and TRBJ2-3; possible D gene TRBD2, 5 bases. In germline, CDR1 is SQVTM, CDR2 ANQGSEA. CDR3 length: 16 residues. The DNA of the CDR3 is TGCAGTGTCCTCGGGATAATTCGCACGAGCACAGATACGCAGTATTTT. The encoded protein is CSVLGIIRTSTDTQYF.

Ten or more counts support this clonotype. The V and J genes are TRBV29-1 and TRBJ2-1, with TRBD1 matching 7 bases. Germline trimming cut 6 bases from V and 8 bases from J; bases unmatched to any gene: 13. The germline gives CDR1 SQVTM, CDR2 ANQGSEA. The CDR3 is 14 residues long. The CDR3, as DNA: TGCAGCGTCGTCAGGGGGAACTCTTACGATGAGCAGTTCTTC. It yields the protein CSVVRGNSYDEQFF.

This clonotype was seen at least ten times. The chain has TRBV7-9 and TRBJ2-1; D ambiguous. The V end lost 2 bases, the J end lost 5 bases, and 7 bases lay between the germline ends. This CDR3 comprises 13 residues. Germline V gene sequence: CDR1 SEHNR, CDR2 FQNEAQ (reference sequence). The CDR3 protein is CASSLSWNNEQFF. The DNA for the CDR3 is TGTGCCAGCAGCTTAAGTTGGAACAATGAGCAGTTCTTC.

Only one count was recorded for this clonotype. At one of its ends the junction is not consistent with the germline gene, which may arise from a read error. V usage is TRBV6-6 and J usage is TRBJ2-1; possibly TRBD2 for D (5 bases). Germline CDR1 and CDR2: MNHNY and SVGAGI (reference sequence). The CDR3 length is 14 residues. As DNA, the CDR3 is TGTGCCAGCTGTTACTCGGCCCTAGCACCTGAGCAGTTCTTC. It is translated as CASCYSALAPEQFF.

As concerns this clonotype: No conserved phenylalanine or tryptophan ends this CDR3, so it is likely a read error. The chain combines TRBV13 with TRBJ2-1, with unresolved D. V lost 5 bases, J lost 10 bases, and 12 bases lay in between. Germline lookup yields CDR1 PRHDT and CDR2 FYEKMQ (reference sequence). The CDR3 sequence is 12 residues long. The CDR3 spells CASSPLPKEQFL. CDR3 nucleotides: TGTGCCAGCAGCCCACTGCCCAAGGAGCAGTTCTTA.

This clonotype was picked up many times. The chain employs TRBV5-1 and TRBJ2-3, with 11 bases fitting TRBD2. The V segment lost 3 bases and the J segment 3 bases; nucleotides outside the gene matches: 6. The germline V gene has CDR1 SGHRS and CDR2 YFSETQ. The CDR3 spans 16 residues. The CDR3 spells CASSSTTSGVTDTQYF. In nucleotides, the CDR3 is TGCGCCAGCAGCTCGACGACTAGCGGGGTTACAGATACGCAGTATTTT.

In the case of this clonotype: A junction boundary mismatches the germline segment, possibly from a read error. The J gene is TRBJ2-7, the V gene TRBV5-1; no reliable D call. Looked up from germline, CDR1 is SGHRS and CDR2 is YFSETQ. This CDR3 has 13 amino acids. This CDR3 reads CASTLGAFYEHYF. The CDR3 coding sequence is TGCGCCAGTACCTTGGGTGCGTTTTATGAGCATTACTTC.

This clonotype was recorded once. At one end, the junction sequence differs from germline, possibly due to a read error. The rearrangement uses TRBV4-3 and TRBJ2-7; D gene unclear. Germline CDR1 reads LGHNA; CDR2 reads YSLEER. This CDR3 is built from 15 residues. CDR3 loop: CASSQEFDCSYEQYF. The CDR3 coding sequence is TGCGCCAGCAGTCAAGAGTTTGACTGCTCCTACGAGCAGTACTTC.

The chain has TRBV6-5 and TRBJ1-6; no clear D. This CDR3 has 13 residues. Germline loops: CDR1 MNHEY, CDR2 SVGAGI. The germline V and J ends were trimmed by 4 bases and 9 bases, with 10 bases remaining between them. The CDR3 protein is CASSSKEGSPLHF. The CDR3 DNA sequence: TGTGCCAGCAGTTCCAAGGAAGGTTCACCCCTCCACTTT.

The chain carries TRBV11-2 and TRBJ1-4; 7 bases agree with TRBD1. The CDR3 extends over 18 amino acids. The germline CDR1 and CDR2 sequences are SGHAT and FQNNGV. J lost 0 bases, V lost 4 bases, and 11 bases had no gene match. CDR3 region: CASSSTGTTRTTNEKLFF. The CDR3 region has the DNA TGTGCCAGCAGCTCGACAGGGACCACTCGAACAACTAATGAAAAACTGTTTTTT. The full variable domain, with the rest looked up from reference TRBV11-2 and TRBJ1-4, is EAGVAQSPRYKIIEKRQSVAFWCNPISGHATLYWYQQILGQGPKLLIQFQNNGVVDDSQLPKDRFSAERLKGVDSTLKIQPAKLEDSAVYLCASSSTGTTRTTNEKLFFGSGTQLSVL.

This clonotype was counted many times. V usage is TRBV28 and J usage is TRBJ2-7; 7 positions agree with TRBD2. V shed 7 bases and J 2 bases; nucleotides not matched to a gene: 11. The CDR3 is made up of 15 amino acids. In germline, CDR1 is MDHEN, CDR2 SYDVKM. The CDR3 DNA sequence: TGTGCCAGCACTTCCGGACTAGAGTACCCCTACGAGCAGTACTTC. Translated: CASTSGLEYPYEQYF. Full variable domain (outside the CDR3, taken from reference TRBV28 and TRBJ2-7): DVKVTQSSRYLVKRTGEKVFLECVQDMDHENMFWYRQDPGLGLRLIYFSYDVKMKEKGDIPEGYSVSREKKERFSLILESASTNQTSMYLCASTSGLEYPYEQYFGPGTRLTVT.